This TCR beta chain was documented in a study of T cell clonotyping in hematopoietic cell transplantation (dated by TCRdb to the early 2020s). Study-wide context: In the study, around 130 blood samples were gathered from roughly 33 consecutive transplant recipients and their related donors. Recruitment of patients was conducted between 2015 and early 2017, and follow-up was continued until September 2020 or death. Here is what the overall study found, with its caveats: The sample size was limited and the cells went unsorted, which meant the CD4 and CD8 repertoire contributions could not be told apart. Recipient TCR diversity fell after transplant, with pathologically expanded clonotypes rising progressively from day 30 to day 180. Overlap with donor repertoires was found for only a small fraction of recipient repertoires, with over 97% found to appear de novo at the given depth. Inverse Simpson Index values from donors and from recipients before transplant predicted broader TCR repertoire diversity after transplant.

In the case of this clone: The target of this receptor is not known. No per-base quality is available; no much larger clone lies one base away.

For TCR beta sequencing, blood samples came from the related transplant donors. Nuclei Lysis Solution was used to extract genomic DNA from fresh or cryopreserved unfractionated peripheral blood mononuclear cells. The immunoSEQ assay, a bias-controlled multiplex PCR using V- and J-specific primers, was used to amplify TCR beta CDR3 regions from genomic DNA. In a second PCR step, the CDR3 amplicons were tagged with a proprietary barcode plus Illumina adapter sequences. An Illumina MiSeq instrument was used to sequence the CDR3 libraries. From the authors' description of their analysis: immunoSEQ Analyzer 3.0 was used for export and quality control, with R Bioconductor and Immunarch used for downstream analyses. Only productive rearrangements in the normalized downsampled data set were used to calculate repertoire metrics. Clonotypes larger than 5 templates in the normalized cohort were defined as pathologically expanded. The Inverse Simpson Index served as the measure of repertoire diversity. To capture all clonotypes, CMV-specificity analyses were performed on the non-normalized data set. TCRdb took this table from immuneACCESS and kept in-frame rearrangements with V and J called. Such tables lack part of the clones; where checked against another copy, unresolved V genes explain under half of the gap, and the rest is unexplained. V, J and clone size are taken as reported in that table, and D and trimming were inferred from the DNA itself. The sample table contains tens of thousands of clones; only one count was recorded for about 93% of them. The ten most abundant clones make up around 0.85% of the sample.

The germline V gene encodes CDR1 SEHNR and CDR2 FQNEAQ (reference sequence). V is clipped by 4 bases and J by 8 bases, and the sequence between their germline boundaries is 9 bases long. From its cysteine to its phenylalanine, the CDR3 spans 13 amino acids. Just the 39-base CDR3 DNA is kept, in frame starting at base 1. This sequence was found in a woman between 50 and 59 years old in good health. Some clones in this sample may be carry-over from other donors' samples. The sample comprised peripheral blood mononuclear cells. Recombination joined TRBV7-9 with TRBJ1-6; TRBD1 is perhaps the D gene, given 6 matching bases. The CDR3 sequence is CASSSQGHSPLHF. The DNA sequence is TGTGCCAGCAGCTCACAGGGACATTCACCCCTCCACTTT.